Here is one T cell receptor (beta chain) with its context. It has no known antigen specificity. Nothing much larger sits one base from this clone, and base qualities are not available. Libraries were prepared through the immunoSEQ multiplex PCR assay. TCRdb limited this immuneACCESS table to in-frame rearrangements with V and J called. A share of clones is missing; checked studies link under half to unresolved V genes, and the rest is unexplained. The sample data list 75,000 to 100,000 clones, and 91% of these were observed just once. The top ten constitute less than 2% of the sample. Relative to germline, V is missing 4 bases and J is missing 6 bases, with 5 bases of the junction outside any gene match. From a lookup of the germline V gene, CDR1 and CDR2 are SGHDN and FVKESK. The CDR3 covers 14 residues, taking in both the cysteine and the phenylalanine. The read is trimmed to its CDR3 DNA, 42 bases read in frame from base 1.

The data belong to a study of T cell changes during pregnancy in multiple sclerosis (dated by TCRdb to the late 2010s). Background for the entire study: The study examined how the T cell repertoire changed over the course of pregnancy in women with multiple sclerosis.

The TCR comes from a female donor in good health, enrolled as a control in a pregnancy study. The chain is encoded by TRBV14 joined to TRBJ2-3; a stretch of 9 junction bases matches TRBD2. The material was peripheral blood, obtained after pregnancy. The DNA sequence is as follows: TGTGCCAGCAGCCCAAAGCGGGGGGTGGATACGCAGTATTTT. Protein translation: CASSPKRGVDTQYF. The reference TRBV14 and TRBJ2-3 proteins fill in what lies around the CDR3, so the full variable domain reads EAGVTQFPSHSVIEKGQTVTLRCDPISGHDNLYWYRRVMGKEIKFLLHFVKESKQDESGMPNNRFLAERTGGTYSTLKVQPAELEDSGVYFCASSPKRGVDTQYFGPGTRLTVL.